The clone carrying this TCR beta chain was observed at least ten times. The record originates from a study of T-cell reconstitution after alpha-beta-depleted transplantation in children. Researchers prepared the TCRbeta library using unique molecular identifiers, the study reports. TCRdb re-called the PCR reads through MiXCR, storing one row per CDR3 protein. The sample carries 200,000 to 300,000 distinct CDR3 sequences, around 12% recorded once. Trimming pared 4 bases from V and 2 bases from J, leaving 4 bases between. CDR1 SGHDT and CDR2 YYEEEE come from the germline V gene. CDR3 length: 11 amino acids.

The sample was PBMCs from the stem cell graft donor, taken from the stem cell graft. This receptor was identified in a human donor who donated a stem cell graft to a child with acute lymphoblastic leukemia. The V gene is TRBV5-6, the J gene TRBJ2-7, with D hard to call. For the CDR3, the DNA is TGTGCCAGCAGCACTACCTACGAGCAGTACTTC. This codes for CASSTTYEQYF.